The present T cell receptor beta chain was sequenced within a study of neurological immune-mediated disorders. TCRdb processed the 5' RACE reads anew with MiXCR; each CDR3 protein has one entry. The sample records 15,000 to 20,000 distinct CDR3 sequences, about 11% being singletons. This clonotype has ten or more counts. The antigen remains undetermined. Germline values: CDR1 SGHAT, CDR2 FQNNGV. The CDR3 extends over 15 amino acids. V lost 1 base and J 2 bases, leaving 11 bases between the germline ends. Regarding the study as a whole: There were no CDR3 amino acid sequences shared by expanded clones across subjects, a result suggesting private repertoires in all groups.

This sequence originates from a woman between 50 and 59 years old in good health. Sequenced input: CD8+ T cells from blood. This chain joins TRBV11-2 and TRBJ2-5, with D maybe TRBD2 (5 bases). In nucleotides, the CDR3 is TGTGCCAGCAGCTTAGTTTACGGGGAACAAGAGACCCAGTACTTC. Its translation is CASSLVYGEQETQYF.